Detailed here is one T cell receptor (beta chain). The PCR was carried out with 60 Vbeta primers and 13 Jbeta primers. Measured with immunoSEQ multiplex PCR; TCRdb has only the in-frame clones, and not every one. The data contain about 190,000 clones, over 70% of them singletons. These data are taken from a study of cytomegalovirus exposure and HLA in healthy donors. Germline assignment: CDR1 MNHNS and CDR2 SASEGT. The CDR3 contains 13 residues. Trimming removed 6 bases at V and 1 base at J, with 9 bases between. V gene TRBV6-1 combines with J gene TRBJ1-1; possibly TRBD1 for D (6 bases). The sample consisted of PBMCs. This clonotype was sampled from a man aged 35 to 55 in good health and CMV-seropositive. DNA of the CDR3: TGTGCCAGCAGGCAACAGGGGAACACTGAAGCTTTCTTT. It is translated as CASRQQGNTEAFF.